The sequence of this TCR beta chain was determined in a study of T cell repertoires in cytomegalovirus infection. Study information: Recently identified HLA-C-restricted CMV epitopes were among the peptides used. Public TCR beta signatures were indicative of both CMV infection and a matching HLA type. Whole-study findings and limits: Ex vivo responses were dominated by HLA-C-restricted CMV-specific TCR beta clonotypes.

Germline CDR1 and CDR2: SEHNR and FQNEAQ (reference sequence). This CDR3 contains 13 residues. The germline V and J ends were trimmed by 6 bases and 5 bases, with 13 bases remaining between them. This clonotype appeared many times. Antigen: not known. TCRdb re-analysed the reads in MiXCR, keeping a single row per CDR3 protein. The data hold some 920,000 distinct CDR3 sequences, with roughly a third observed a single time. V is TRBV7-9 and J is TRBJ1-1; D remains unclear. The input for sequencing was cultured CD8+ T cells from PBMCs, taken from culture after CMV antigen stimulation. The TCR comes from a human donor in good health (CMV status not recorded). Some clones in this sample may be carry-over from other donors' samples. The CDR3 here is CASRTPSRTEAFF. In DNA form, the CDR3 reads TGTGCCAGCAGGACCCCGTCGAGGACTGAAGCTTTCTTT.